This record looks at one T cell receptor (beta chain) sequence and its context. The antigen is not known. This specimen belongs to a study of blood T cells in healthy people across ages. Study-wide points: TCR beta diversity per million T cells fell roughly linearly with age. TCR beta diversity correlated strongly with naive T cell percentage.

A sample-barcoded 5' primer and a J-beta primer mix were used in a second PCR of roughly 7 to 11 cycles. A tag from a template-switch adaptor with 12 random nucleotides marked each cDNA molecule. TCRdb itself ran the 5' RACE reads through MiXCR, one entry per CDR3 protein. This repertoire shows approximately 1,000,000 distinct CDR3 sequences, more than 35% found once; its top ten account for 18%. Germline lookup yields CDR1 MNHEY and CDR2 SVGAGI. With 2 bases removed from V and 1 base from J, the gap between germline ends came to 4 bases. This CDR3 contains 13 residues. Sequencing was carried out using blood. The sequence was obtained from a woman aged 60-70 years in good health. V usage is TRBV6-5 and J usage is TRBJ2-3; D is uncertain. CDR3 sequence reads: CASSYQGTDTQYF. The CDR3 bases are TGTGCCAGCAGTTACCAGGGCACAGATACGCAGTATTTT.